These 16 T cell receptor beta chains share one sample of origin, sequenced in a study of T cell repertoires and HLA-DP antigens. The repertoire was sequenced with immunoSEQ multiplex PCR; TCRdb's copy has only in-frame clones and lacks some. This table holds around 110,000 clones, about 91% found once. The antigens for these receptors are not known. The source material was CD4+ T cells from PBMCs. The receptor source for this set is a woman aged 18-29 years in good health and CMV-seronegative.

The gene calls are TRBV5-4 and TRBJ1-1; TRBD1 matches at 8 bases. The CDR3 extends over 17 amino acids. The germline V gene has CDR1 SGHNT and CDR2 YYREEE (reference sequence). Trimming cost V 4 bases and J 4 bases; bases outside gene matches: 15. The CDR3 DNA sequence: TGTGCCAGCAGCCGGAGACAGGGGCCGCAGGGGCGCACTGAAGCTTTCTTT. Residues: CASSRRQGPQGRTEAFF.

This chain links TRBV20-1 with TRBJ1-1, with D hard to call. The V end lost 1 base, the J end lost 4 bases, and 4 bases lay between the germline ends. The CDR3 length is 11 residues. CDR1 and CDR2 (germline): DFQATT, SNEGSKA (reference sequence). Here the CDR3 DNA reads TGCAGTGCTAGAGGGCCCACTGAAGCTTTCTTT. Its protein is CSARGPTEAFF.

This chain joins TRBV9 and TRBJ2-1; 9 nucleotides agree with TRBD1. The germline V gene encodes CDR1 SGDLS and CDR2 YYNGEE. The CDR3 spans 14 residues. The J segment lost 7 bases and the V segment lost 4 bases, leaving 6 bases of the junction unmatched. CDR3 sequence: CASSTRQGVNEQFF. CDR3 bases: TGTGCCAGCAGCACCCGACAGGGGGTTAATGAGCAGTTCTTC.

The V gene is TRBV28, the J gene TRBJ1-5; 7 nucleotides line up with TRBD1. V lost 6 bases to trimming and J lost 5 bases; unmatched junction nucleotides: 13. Germline CDR1 MDHEN, CDR2 SYDVKM. CDR3 length: 16 residues. Here the CDR3 reads CASRPLGTALDQPQHF. Written as DNA, the CDR3 is TGTGCCAGCAGACCCCTCGGGACAGCCCTCGATCAGCCCCAGCATTTT.

The CDR3 DNA reads as TGTGCCGGGGGGGTTGGAGGGGCCCAGAACACTGAAGCTTTCTTT. As protein: CAGGVGGAQNTEAFF. The V gene is TRBV28, the J gene TRBJ1-1; tentative D call: TRBD1 (5 bases). This CDR3 has 15 amino acids. Germline-derived CDR1 and CDR2 are MDHEN and SYDVKM. Between the trimmed V and J ends, which lost 11 bases and 1 base, there was a span of 20 bases.

The CDR3 is CASSPSRGEQFF. In nucleotides, the CDR3 is TGTGCCAGCAGCCCTTCCCGCGGTGAGCAGTTCTTC. This chain uses TRBV7-9 with TRBJ2-1; D call uncertain. Trimming removed 5 bases from V and 9 bases from J, with 11 bases in between. The CDR3 is 12 residues long. Germline CDR1 is SEHNR and CDR2 is FQNEAQ (reference sequence).

The chain carries TRBV5-4 and TRBJ2-5, with TRBD2 identical over 7 bases. CDR3 size: 17 residues. Germline CDR1 and CDR2: SGHNT and YYREEE (reference sequence). V shed 2 bases and J 1 base; nucleotides not matched to a gene: 11. The CDR3 loop reads CASSLPRGRGGQETQYF. DNA of the CDR3: TGTGCCAGCAGCTTACCGCGCGGGAGAGGTGGCCAAGAGACCCAGTACTTC.

The genes are TRBV5-1 and TRBJ2-1; D gene unclear. Germline CDR1 SGHRS, CDR2 YFSETQ. This CDR3 has 14 residues. The V gene lost 5 bases and the J gene lost 0 bases, with 9 bases spanning the gap. CDR3 nucleotide sequence: TGCGCCAGCAGGGAATCTTACTCCTACAATGAGCAGTTCTTC. Translation: CASRESYSYNEQFF.

V gene TRBV6-6 combines with J gene TRBJ1-2; D perhaps matches TRBD1 (5 bases). Germline loops: CDR1 MNHNY, CDR2 SVGAGI (reference sequence). The CDR3 totals 15 residues. V was clipped by 3 bases and J by 6 bases, with 17 bases between them. The CDR3 region is CASSYFAGTRNGYTF. The CDR3 DNA reads as TGTGCCAGCAGTTATTTCGCCGGGACGCGTAATGGCTACACCTTC.

V and J are TRBV5-3 and TRBJ2-1, with 8 bases lining up with TRBD2. TRBV5-3 is an open reading frame, and its role is uncertain. The J segment lost 4 bases and the V segment lost 0 bases, leaving 15 bases of the junction unmatched. This CDR3 region has 19 residues. In DNA, the CDR3 is TGTGCCAGAAGCTTGGGGTGGGGTAGCGGGAATAGACCATACAATGAGCAGTTCTTC. Translating gives CARSLGWGSGNRPYNEQFF.

The chain links TRBV11-2 to TRBJ2-5; tentatively, D is TRBD2 (6 bases). This CDR3 is 16 amino acids long. With 0 bases removed from V and 10 bases from J, the gap between germline ends came to 21 bases. Germline CDR1 SGHAT, CDR2 FQNNGV. The CDR3 here is CASSLERDSKPRDQYF. The CDR3 DNA reads TGTGCCAGCAGCTTAGAGCGGGACTCGAAGCCTAGGGACCAGTACTTC.

The chain is built from TRBV18 and TRBJ2-3; D unresolved. The CDR3 loop spans 13 amino acids. CDR1 KGHSH and CDR2 LQKENI come from the germline V gene. V dropped 4 bases and J dropped 0 bases, with 5 bases sitting between them. The CDR3 loop is CASSLLSTDTQYF. In DNA, the CDR3 is TGTGCCAGCTCACTCCTCAGCACAGATACGCAGTATTTT.

This rearrangement joins TRBV4-1 to TRBJ1-1; maybe TRBD1 (5 bases). In germline, CDR1 is MGHRA, CDR2 YSYEKL. V lost 4 bases and J 12 bases, leaving 21 bases between the germline ends. There are 14 residues in the CDR3. The CDR3 is CASSPPGTGSGPFF. CDR3 nucleotide sequence: TGCGCCAGCAGCCCCCCCGGGACGGGAAGTGGACCTTTCTTT.

The chain carries TRBV11-2 and TRBJ2-7, with 7 bases identical to TRBD1. The CDR3 loop spans 17 amino acids. With 0 bases clipped from V and 0 bases from J, the junction kept 8 bases outside the gene matches. CDR1 is SGHAT and CDR2 is FQNNGV in the germline V gene. The chain's CDR3 is CASSLDAGTAASYEQYF. The CDR3 nucleotides are TGTGCCAGCAGCTTAGATGCTGGGACAGCAGCCTCCTACGAGCAGTACTTC.

The rearrangement joins TRBV27 to TRBJ2-1; 15 positions agree with TRBD2. The CDR3 contains 16 residues. In germline, CDR1 is MNHEY, CDR2 SMNVEV (reference sequence). The junction had 10 bases not matched to a gene; V was cut back by 4 bases and J by 12 bases. The CDR3 bases are TGTGCCAGCAGTTCCGGGACTAGCGGGAGGTTTGCTAGGCAGTTCTTC. It translates to CASSSGTSGRFARQFF.

The V gene is TRBV4-2, the J gene TRBJ1-5, with TRBD1 identical over 8 bases. This CDR3 has 15 amino acids. The trim removed 5 bases at V and 5 bases at J, leaving 8 bases unmatched. CDR1 and CDR2 (germline): LGHNA, YNFKEQ. Here the CDR3 reads CASSALDRVDQPQHF. The CDR3 region has the DNA TGTGCCAGCAGCGCCCTGGACAGGGTGGATCAGCCCCAGCATTTT.